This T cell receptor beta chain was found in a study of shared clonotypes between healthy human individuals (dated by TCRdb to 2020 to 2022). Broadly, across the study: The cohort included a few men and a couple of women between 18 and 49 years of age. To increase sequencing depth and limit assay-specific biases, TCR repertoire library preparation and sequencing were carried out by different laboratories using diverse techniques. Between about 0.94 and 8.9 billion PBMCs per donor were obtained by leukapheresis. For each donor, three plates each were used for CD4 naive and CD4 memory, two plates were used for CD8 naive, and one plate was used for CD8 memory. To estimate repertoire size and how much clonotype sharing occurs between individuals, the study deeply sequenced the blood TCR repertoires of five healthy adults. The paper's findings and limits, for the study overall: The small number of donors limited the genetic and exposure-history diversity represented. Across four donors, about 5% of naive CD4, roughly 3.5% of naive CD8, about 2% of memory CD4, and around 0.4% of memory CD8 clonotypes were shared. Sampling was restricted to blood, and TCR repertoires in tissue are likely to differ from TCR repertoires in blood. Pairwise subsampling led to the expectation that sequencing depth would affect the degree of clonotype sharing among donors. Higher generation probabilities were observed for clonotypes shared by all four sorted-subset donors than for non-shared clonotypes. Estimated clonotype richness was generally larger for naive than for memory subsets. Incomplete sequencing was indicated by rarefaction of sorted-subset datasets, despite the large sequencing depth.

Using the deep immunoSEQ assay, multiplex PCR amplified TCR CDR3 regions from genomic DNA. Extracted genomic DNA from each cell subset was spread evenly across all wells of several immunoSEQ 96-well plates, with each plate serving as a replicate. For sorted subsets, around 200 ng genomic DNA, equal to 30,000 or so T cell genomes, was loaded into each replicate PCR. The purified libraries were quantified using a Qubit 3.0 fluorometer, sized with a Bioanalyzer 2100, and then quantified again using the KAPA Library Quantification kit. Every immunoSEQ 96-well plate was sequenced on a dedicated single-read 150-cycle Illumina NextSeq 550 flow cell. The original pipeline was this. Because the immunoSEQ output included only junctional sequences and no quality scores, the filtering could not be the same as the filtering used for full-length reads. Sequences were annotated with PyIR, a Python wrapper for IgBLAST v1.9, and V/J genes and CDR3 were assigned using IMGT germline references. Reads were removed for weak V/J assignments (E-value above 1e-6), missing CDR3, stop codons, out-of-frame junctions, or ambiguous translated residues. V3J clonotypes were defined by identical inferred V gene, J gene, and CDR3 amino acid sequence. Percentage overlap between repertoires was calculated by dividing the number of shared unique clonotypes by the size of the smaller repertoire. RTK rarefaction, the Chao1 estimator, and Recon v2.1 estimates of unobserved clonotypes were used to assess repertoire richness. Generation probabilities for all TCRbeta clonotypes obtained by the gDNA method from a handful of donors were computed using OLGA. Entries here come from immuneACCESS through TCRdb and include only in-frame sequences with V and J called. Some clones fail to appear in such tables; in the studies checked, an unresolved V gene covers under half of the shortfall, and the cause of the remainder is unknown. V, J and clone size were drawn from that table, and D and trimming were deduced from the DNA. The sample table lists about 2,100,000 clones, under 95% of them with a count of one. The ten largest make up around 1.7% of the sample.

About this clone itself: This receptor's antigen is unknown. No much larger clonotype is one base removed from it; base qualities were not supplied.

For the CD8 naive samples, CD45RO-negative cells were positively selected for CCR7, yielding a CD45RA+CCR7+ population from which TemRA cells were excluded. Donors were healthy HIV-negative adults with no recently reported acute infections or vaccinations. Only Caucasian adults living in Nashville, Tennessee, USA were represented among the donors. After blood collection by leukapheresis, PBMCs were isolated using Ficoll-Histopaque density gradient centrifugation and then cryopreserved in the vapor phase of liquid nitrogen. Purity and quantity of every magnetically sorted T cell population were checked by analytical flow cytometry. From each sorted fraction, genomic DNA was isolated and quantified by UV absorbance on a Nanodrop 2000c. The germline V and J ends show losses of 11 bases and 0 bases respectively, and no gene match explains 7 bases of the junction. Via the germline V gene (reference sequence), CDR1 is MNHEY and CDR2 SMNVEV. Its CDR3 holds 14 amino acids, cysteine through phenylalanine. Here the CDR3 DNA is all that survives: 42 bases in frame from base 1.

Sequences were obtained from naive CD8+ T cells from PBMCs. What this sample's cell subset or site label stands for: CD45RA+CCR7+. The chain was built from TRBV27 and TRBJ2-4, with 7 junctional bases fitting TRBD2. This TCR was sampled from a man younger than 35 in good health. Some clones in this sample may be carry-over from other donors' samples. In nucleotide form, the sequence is TGTGCCTCTCGGGGAGGGGTAGCCAAAAACATTCAGTACTTC. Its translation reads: CASRGGVAKNIQYF.